The rows below give T cell receptor beta chains drawn from one sample of a study of beta chain features in type 1 diabetes. Method: immunoSEQ multiplex PCR; TCRdb's copy keeps in-frame clones and lacks some. The sample shows 140,000 to 150,000 clones, approximately 13% of them seen only once. Material for sequencing was central memory CD4+ T cells from blood. The receptors stem from a man between 18 and 29 years old with type 1 diabetes. Each CDR3 is given without its conserved first and last residue.

V: TRBV7-9
CDR3: ASSLGSSMNTEAF

V: TRBV7-2
CDR3: ASSLSDSISYEQY

V: TRBV5-1
CDR3: ASSSVLAGGETQY

V: TRBV30
CDR3: AWSTAGPEAF

V: TRBV5-1
CDR3: ASSLQGVADEQY

V: TRBV21-1
CDR3: ASSSSRGGFVGNQPQH

V: TRBV4-1
CDR3: ASSQELGTTGGYT

V: TRBV2
CDR3: ASSERTGGRGYT

V: TRBV29-1
CDR3: SGEEPAGTGETSTDTQY

V: TRBV29-1
CDR3: SVEEFGDRAY

V: TRBV18
CDR3: ASSPQGDDTEAF

V: TRBV6-5
CDR3: ASSTQGAIYAGYT

V: TRBV5-1
CDR3: ASSRNRVLSTDTQY

V: TRBV28
CDR3: ASLRQGVTDTQY

V: TRBV7-2
CDR3: ASSSQGIGTNGYT

V: TRBV7-8
CDR3: ASSQGLAGATDTQY

V: TRBV2
CDR3: ASSEASSNQPQH

V: TRBV20-1
CDR3: SANDGYGYT

V: TRBV29-1
CDR3: SAPGGGGHTDTQY

V: TRBV5-1
CDR3: ASSLGQHSNQPQH

V: TRBV14
CDR3: ASSQVGGYT

V: TRBV10-3
CDR3: AIRTDTEAF

V: TRBV2
CDR3: ASSGDRETQY

V: TRBV14
CDR3: ASSQDQRAGGYEQY

V: TRBV29-1
CDR3: SVREAF

V: TRBV9
CDR3: ASSVATGQGSYEQY

V: TRBV27
CDR3: ASSLHRQGGAGYEQY

V: TRBV29-1
CDR3: SARTGGGYT

V: TRBV29-1
CDR3: SVEDRVTGYT

V: TRBV30
CDR3: AWRAGLAEYNEQF

V: TRBV30
CDR3: ARLSSYNEQF

V: TRBV30
CDR3: AWSVRGRDSEAF

V: TRBV30
CDR3: AWRAGVGGYT

V: TRBV7-9
CDR3: ASSLLIRGPSNQPQH

V: TRBV13
CDR3: ASRLANEQF

V: TRBV4-1
CDR3: ASSQQTGVNTEAF

V: TRBV10-3
CDR3: AISEGQGRMGTEAF

V: TRBV6-5
CDR3: ASSYATGSSPLH

V: TRBV5-4
CDR3: ASSFGEQGETR

V: TRBV18
CDR3: ASSPSRESYGYT

V: TRBV13
CDR3: ASSLMVVGGNEQF

V: TRBV28
CDR3: ASTPLRTGREQY

V: TRBV7-9
CDR3: ASSWSSGRDEQY

V: TRBV7-9
CDR3: ASSSTGSVQPQH

V: TRBV2
CDR3: ASSFGLYNEQF

V: TRBV7-8
CDR3: ASSPPGGGGYTQY

V: TRBV14
CDR3: ASSQGMLLQNTEAF

V: TRBV9
CDR3: ASSDIPSYNEQF

V: TRBV5-1
CDR3: ASSLGQVTHEQY

V: TRBV11-2
CDR3: ASSWTSGEGGEQF

V: TRBV28
CDR3: ASSLSAGTGGTEAF

V: TRBV30
CDR3: AWSDGPNTGELF

V: TRBV30
CDR3: AWSGVGGQSNSPLH

V: TRBV7-7
CDR3: ASSRDFQETQY

V: TRBV28
CDR3: ASRSGTAASYEQY

V: TRBV10-3
CDR3: AITRTDRANTEAF

V: TRBV19
CDR3: ASTPRGRTANEQF

V: TRBV10-3
CDR3: AISESQPSREQY

V: TRBV29-1
CDR3: SVLFQGAGQPQH